These 30 T cell receptor beta chains were sequenced from one sample in a study of memory B cells and T cells in multiple sclerosis. Libraries were prepared by immunoSEQ multiplex PCR; TCRdb keeps only in-frame clonotypes and omits some of them. Of under 50,000 clones listed, approximately 80% were seen once; the top ten hold about 1.1%. Their antigen targets remain unknown. After stimulus-free culture, autoproliferating CFSE-dim and non-proliferating CFSE-high T cells were sequenced separately. Cultures began with approximately 4.5x10^7 CFSE-labeled PBMCs, unstimulated for 6 to 7 days, with replicate wells pooled. Sample: PBMCs from blood kept in culture. These receptor sequences come from a human donor with multiple sclerosis.

The J gene is TRBJ1-1, the V gene TRBV6-1; D is perhaps TRBD1 (5 bases). V lost 5 bases to trimming and J lost 1 base, with 11 bases between them. CDR1 MNHNS and CDR2 SASEGT come from the germline V gene. The CDR3 consists of 14 residues. The DNA for the CDR3 is TGTGCCAGCAGTATAGGGACCCCGAACACTGAAGCTTTCTTT. It encodes CASSIGTPNTEAFF.

The V gene is TRBV7-9, the J gene TRBJ1-2; a possible D gene is TRBD1 (6 bases). The CDR3 is 15 amino acids. The V end was cut by 4 bases, the J end by 5 bases, with 17 bases between. Germline CDR1 SEHNR, CDR2 FQNEAQ (reference sequence). CDR3 nucleotide sequence: TGTGCCAGCAGCTACTCGGACAGCGCCCTTTATGGCTACACCTTC. Protein sequence: CASSYSDSALYGYTF.

This sequence joins TRBV9 and TRBJ1-3; D gene unclear. Trimming took 0 bases from V and 7 from J, leaving 14 bases between them. The V gene's germline CDR1 is SGDLS and CDR2 YYNGEE. The CDR3 is 15 residues long. CDR3 residues: CASSVAGSPPNTIYF. As DNA, the CDR3 is TGTGCCAGCAGCGTAGCTGGCAGTCCACCGAACACCATATATTTT.

In its sample, this clone was seen a few times. The chain employs TRBV15 and TRBJ2-7, with D uncertain. V was shortened by 3 bases and J by 0 bases, with 9 bases between the two germline ends. CDR3 length: 14 amino acids. Germline V gene sequence: CDR1 LNHNV, CDR2 YYDKDF (reference sequence). CDR3 region: CATSRIFNSYEQYF. The CDR3 nucleotides are TGTGCCACCAGCAGGATTTTCAACTCCTACGAGCAGTACTTC.

The chain carries TRBV2 and TRBJ2-7, with 10 bases fitting TRBD1. Germline CDR1 and CDR2: SNHLY and FYNNEI. There are 13 residues in the CDR3. The J segment lost 6 bases and the V segment lost 6 bases, leaving 5 bases of the junction unmatched. The CDR3 spells CASRDRGPGEQYF. CDR3 DNA: TGTGCCAGCAGAGACAGGGGGCCAGGCGAGCAGTACTTC.

J is TRBJ1-1 and V is TRBV9; TRBD1 matches 7 bases. This CDR3 is 14 amino acids long. CDR1 is SGDLS, CDR2 YYNGEE, per germline. J was trimmed by 4 bases and V by 4 bases; bases with no gene match: 7. CDR3 bases: TGTGCCAGCAGCTTCGGGACAGTCCCCACTGAAGCTTTCTTT. Its protein product is CASSFGTVPTEAFF.

The gene calls are TRBV5-6 and TRBJ1-2; D not certain. CDR1 SGHDT and CDR2 YYEEEE come from the germline V gene. Trimming took off 5 bases at V and 5 bases at J, with 19 bases between the two ends. The CDR3 totals 15 residues. DNA of the CDR3: TGTGCCAGCAGTTTTACTCCGGGAAAAGGGTATGGCTACACCTTC. It encodes CASSFTPGKGYGYTF.

The genes are TRBV30 and TRBJ1-1; 8 bases are shared with TRBD1. Per germline, CDR1 GTSNPN and CDR2 SVGIG (reference sequence). The V gene end was trimmed by 3 bases and the J gene end by 3 bases; junction bases not matched to a gene: 3. CDR3 length equals 13 residues. The CDR3, as DNA: TGTGCCTGGAGGGACAGGGTTGACACTGAAGCTTTCTTT. Protein product: CAWRDRVDTEAFF.

The genes are TRBV25-1 and TRBJ1-6, with unresolved D. The germline CDR1 and CDR2 sequences are MGHDK and SYGVNS. V lost 6 bases and J 5 bases, leaving 14 bases between the germline ends. This CDR3 comprises 15 residues. The CDR3 loop is CASRSAGRNNSPLHF. The CDR3 DNA follows: TGTGCCAGCAGGAGCGCGGGAAGGAATAATTCACCCCTCCACTTT. The entire variable domain, with the rest obtained from reference TRBV25-1 and TRBJ1-6, is as follows: EADIYQTPRYLVIGTGKKITLECSQTMGHDKMYWYQQDPGMELHLIHYSYGVNSTEKGDLSSESTVSRIRTEHFPLTLESARPSHTSQYLCASRSAGRNNSPLHFGNGTRLTVT.

This chain connects TRBV5-4 to TRBJ1-6; 9 nucleotides agree with TRBD1. The CDR3 consists of 16 residues. Germline CDR1 and CDR2: SGHNT and YYREEE (reference sequence). V gave up 4 bases and J gave up 4 bases; unmatched junction bases: 6. Here the CDR3 DNA reads TGTGCCAGCAGCCCCGGGACAGGGATATATAATTCACCCCTCCACTTT. Translating gives CASSPGTGIYNSPLHF.

The chain links TRBV19 to TRBJ2-1; possible D gene TRBD1, 6 bases. The length of the CDR3 is 15 residues. The V end was cut by 1 base, the J end by 2 bases, with 9 bases between. Per germline, CDR1 LNHDA and CDR2 SQIVND (reference sequence). The CDR3 nucleotides read TGTGCCAGTAGTATAGCCGGGGACACCTACAATGAGCAGTTCTTC. This translates into CASSIAGDTYNEQFF.

The J gene is TRBJ2-2, the V gene TRBV5-1; D not resolved. The V end was cut by 1 base, the J end by 0 bases, with 10 bases between. CDR1 and CDR2 (germline): SGHRS, YFSETQ. The CDR3 runs 16 residues. CDR3 nucleotides: TGCGCCAGCAGCTTGAAGTCCCCCCCGAACACCGGGGAGCTGTTTTTT. Residues: CASSLKSPPNTGELFF.

The chain joins TRBV9 to TRBJ1-2, with TRBD1 matching 7 bases. Germline assignment: CDR1 SGDLS and CDR2 YYNGEE. The V segment lost 4 bases and the J segment 6 bases; nucleotides outside the gene matches: 3. The CDR3 is 12 amino acids. The CDR3 reads CASSRQGDGYTF. The CDR3 DNA sequence: TGTGCCAGCAGCAGGCAGGGGGATGGCTACACCTTC.

The V call is TRBV7-9, the J call TRBJ1-1; TRBD1 might be the D (5 bases). Germline loops: CDR1 SEHNR, CDR2 FQNEAQ (reference sequence). The V end lost 3 bases, the J end lost 1 base, and 12 bases lay between the germline ends. The CDR3 totals 15 residues. The DNA for the CDR3 is TGTGCCAGCAGCTTCCCAGTCGGGGGGAACACTGAAGCTTTCTTT. Protein sequence: CASSFPVGGNTEAFF.

The chain employs TRBV7-6 and TRBJ2-2; maybe TRBD2 (7 bases). Trimming took 3 bases from V and 2 from J, leaving 10 bases between them. This CDR3 is built from 15 residues. In germline, CDR1 is SGHVS, CDR2 FNYEAQ. CDR3 sequence (DNA): TGTGCCAGCAGCTTGGGCGGGGGCAACACCGGGGAGCTGTTTTTT. The encoded protein is CASSLGGGNTGELFF.

The chain uses TRBV30 and TRBJ1-2; maybe TRBD1 (5 bases). Trimming pared 1 base from V and 4 bases from J, leaving 7 bases between. The germline V gene encodes CDR1 GTSNPN and CDR2 SVGIG (reference sequence). The CDR3 sequence is 12 residues long. The CDR3 spells CAWSAGGYGYTF. The CDR3 DNA reads TGTGCCTGGAGTGCTGGGGGCTATGGCTACACCTTC.

The gene calls are TRBV7-9 and TRBJ1-3, with 8 nucleotides matching TRBD1. Trimming cost V 5 bases and J 4 bases; bases outside gene matches: 16. Germline V gene sequence: CDR1 SEHNR, CDR2 FQNEAQ (reference sequence). CDR3 length: 18 residues. The CDR3 loop reads CASSPANDRGMRGNTIYF. DNA of the CDR3: TGTGCCAGCAGCCCAGCCAACGACAGGGGAATGAGGGGAAACACCATATATTTT.

CDR3 DNA sequence: TGTGCCAGCAGCCAGGTTCCCTACGAGCAGTACTTC. It encodes CASSQVPYEQYF. The chain carries TRBV28 and TRBJ2-7; unclear D gene. V dropped 6 bases and J dropped 2 bases, with 8 bases sitting between them. The CDR3 has 12 amino acids. Germline CDR1 is MDHEN and CDR2 is SYDVKM.

The rearrangement links TRBV4-1 to TRBJ1-5; 7 bases map to TRBD1. Losses at the gene ends were 0 bases for V and 6 bases for J; bases not matched to a gene: 8. The CDR3 extends over 16 amino acids. The germline gives CDR1 MGHRA, CDR2 YSYEKL. CDR3 nucleotides: TGCGCCAGCAGCCAAGATCCCGACAGGGACTTTCAGCCCCAGCATTTT. It translates to CASSQDPDRDFQPQHF.

This clone has only one observation. The chain couples TRBV6-1 to TRBJ1-5, with a weak D call TRBD1 (6 bases). This CDR3 is built from 14 residues. Per the germline V gene, CDR1 is MNHNS and CDR2 is SASEGT. The V gene lost 8 bases and the J gene lost 6 bases, with 17 bases spanning the gap. The CDR3: CASDPGEWGQPQHF. In nucleotides, the CDR3 is TGTGCCAGCGACCCAGGGGAATGGGGTCAGCCCCAGCATTTT.

The rearrangement links TRBV11-2 to TRBJ1-6, with D tentatively TRBD1 (5 bases). The V end was cut by 4 bases, the J end by 0 bases, with 16 bases between. Per the germline V gene, CDR1 is SGHAT and CDR2 is FQNNGV. The CDR3 consists of 18 residues. The CDR3 sequence is CASSSRAGGSSYNSPLHF. CDR3 coding DNA: TGTGCCAGCAGCTCAAGGGCGGGGGGAAGCTCCTATAATTCACCCCTCCACTTT.

This rearrangement joins TRBV6-1 to TRBJ1-6; no definite D call. Germline V CDR1 and CDR2: MNHNS, SASEGT. The V and J ends lost 6 bases and 8 bases respectively, with 8 bases between them. The CDR3 runs 12 residues. In DNA, the CDR3 is TGTGCCAGCAGATTAGCGGATTCACCCCTCCACTTT. It yields the protein CASRLADSPLHF.

This clone was found a few times. V gene TRBV2 combines with J gene TRBJ1-1, with unresolved D. Germline CDR1 reads SNHLY; CDR2 reads FYNNEI. CDR3 length: 12 amino acids. V gave up 6 bases and J gave up 5 bases, with 10 bases separating them. CDR3 amino acids: CASRSTGTEAFF. The CDR3 nucleotides read TGTGCCAGCAGATCGACGGGTACTGAAGCTTTCTTT.

V and J are TRBV27 and TRBJ2-7; the D is unclear. CDR1 and CDR2 (germline): MNHEY, SMNVEV (reference sequence). Trimming pared 5 bases from V and 0 bases from J, leaving 8 bases between. The CDR3 is 13 residues long. CDR3 nucleotide sequence: TGTGCCAGCAGTGGGCAGCCCTCCTACGAGCAGTACTTC. The encoded protein is CASSGQPSYEQYF.

The chain recombines TRBV27 with TRBJ2-1, with D possibly being TRBD1 (6 bases). Per germline, CDR1 MNHEY and CDR2 SMNVEV (reference sequence). The ends were cut back, 2 bases at V and 8 bases at J, with 13 bases in the middle. The CDR3 consists of 14 residues. CDR3 sequence: CASSLDRYPHEQFF. The CDR3 DNA reads as TGTGCCAGCAGTTTAGACAGGTACCCTCATGAGCAGTTCTTC.

The chain links TRBV6-6 to TRBJ1-5; no firm D call. The V end was cut by 2 bases, the J end by 4 bases, with 15 bases between. The CDR3 sequence is 16 residues long. Germline-derived CDR1 and CDR2 are MNHNY and SVGAGI (reference sequence). The CDR3 DNA sequence: TGTGCCAGCAGTTACATTAGGCCTTTGGGTAATCAGCCCCAGCATTTT. Translation gives CASSYIRPLGNQPQHF.

V gene TRBV30 combines with J gene TRBJ2-5, with TRBD1 as a possible D gene (6 bases). This CDR3 region has 11 residues. V lost 0 bases and J 11 bases, leaving 10 bases between the germline ends. Germline CDR1 is GTSNPN and CDR2 is SVGIG (reference sequence). CDR3: CAWSVLQGQYF. Here the CDR3 DNA reads TGTGCCTGGAGTGTACTTCAGGGGCAGTACTTC.

The genes are TRBV9 and TRBJ2-2, with a weak D call TRBD2 (6 bases). This CDR3 is 16 amino acids long. Trimming took off 4 bases at V and 4 bases at J, with 17 bases between the two ends. Germline V gene sequence: CDR1 SGDLS, CDR2 YYNGEE. The CDR3 loop is CASSPFGGGGTGELFF. The CDR3 coding sequence is TGTGCCAGCAGCCCGTTCGGGGGTGGGGGCACCGGGGAGCTGTTTTTT.

This clone has only a few counts. The V call is TRBV19, the J call TRBJ1-5, with 7 bases matching TRBD1. The trim removed 5 bases at V and 3 bases at J, leaving 1 base unmatched. The germline V gene has CDR1 LNHDA and CDR2 SQIVND (reference sequence). This CDR3 spans 13 amino acids. CDR3 DNA: TGTGCCAGTAGTGACAGGGACAATCAGCCCCAGCATTTT. Protein: CASSDRDNQPQHF. Supplemented by reference TRBV19 and TRBJ1-5, the full variable domain reads DGGITQSPKYLFRKEGQNVTLSCEQNLNHDAMYWYRQDPGQGLRLIYYSQIVNDFQKGDIAEGYSVSREKKESFPLTVTSAQKNPTAFYLCASSDRDNQPQHFGDGTRLSIL.

The chain joins TRBV7-3 to TRBJ1-6; a possible D gene is TRBD1 (5 bases). In germline, CDR1 is SGHTA, CDR2 FQGTGA. V lost 4 bases and J 7 bases, leaving 11 bases between the germline ends. The CDR3 is made up of 14 amino acids. The CDR3 loop reads CASSWDYPNSPLHF. The CDR3 DNA reads as TGTGCCAGCAGCTGGGACTACCCCAATTCACCCCTCCACTTT.